This is a list of T cell receptor beta chains from one sample in a study of blood T cell repertoires in COVID-19. The table came from immunoSEQ multiplex PCR; TCRdb's copy has only in-frame clones and leaves some out. The sample holds some 300,000 clones, more than 80% seen once. Sample: peripheral blood. The receptors originated from a woman between 45 and 60 years old with COVID-19, enrolled during active disease. CDR3s include the opening cysteine and the closing phenylalanine or tryptophan. A D gene is named only where the DNA matches it firmly. A row's size may be missing; if present it is once, few, many or a size class.

j_call: TRBJ2-4
d_call: .
clone_size: .
v_call: TRBV6-2/TRBV6-3
cdr3_nt: TGTGCCAGCAGTTACTCGGACACAGCCAAAAACATTCAGTACTTC
cdr3_aa: CASSYSDTAKNIQYF

j_call: TRBJ2-7
d_call: .
clone_size: .
v_call: TRBV2
cdr3_nt: TGTGCCAGCAGTGACCCCGGGCAGGGGATGAGCGACGAGCAGTACTTC
cdr3_aa: CASSDPGQGMSDEQYF

j_call: TRBJ2-1
d_call: TRBD1
clone_size: .
v_call: TRBV6-5
cdr3_nt: TGTGCCGCGGGACAGGGCTCCTACAATGAGCAGTTCTTC
cdr3_aa: CAAGQGSYNEQFF

j_call: TRBJ1-2
d_call: .
clone_size: .
v_call: TRBV7-9
cdr3_nt: TGTGCCAGCAGCTTAGACACTACCGGCTACACCTTC
cdr3_aa: CASSLDTTGYTF

j_call: TRBJ2-1
d_call: TRBD2
clone_size: .
v_call: TRBV19
cdr3_nt: TGTGCCAGTAGTATCCGAGCGGGAGTACGGGAGCAGTTCTTC
cdr3_aa: CASSIRAGVREQFF

j_call: TRBJ2-3
d_call: TRBD2
clone_size: .
v_call: TRBV2
cdr3_nt: TGTGCCAGCAGTGCTCCCCTAGCGGGAGATACGCAGTATTTT
cdr3_aa: CASSAPLAGDTQYF

j_call: TRBJ1-2
d_call: .
clone_size: .
v_call: TRBV6-2/TRBV6-3
cdr3_nt: TGTGCCAGCAGCCTCTGGACAGACGGCTACACCTTC
cdr3_aa: CASSLWTDGYTF

j_call: TRBJ2-7
d_call: .
clone_size: .
v_call: TRBV3-1/TRBV3-2
cdr3_nt: TGTGCCAGCAGCGAAGCCTTATCCTACGAGCAGTACTTC
cdr3_aa: CASSEALSYEQYF

j_call: TRBJ2-4
d_call: .
clone_size: once
v_call: TRBV5-4
cdr3_nt: TGTGCCAGCAGCCCGGGGGACAGAGCCAAAAACATTCAGTACTTC
cdr3_aa: CASSPGDRAKNIQYF

j_call: TRBJ1-4
d_call: .
clone_size: few
v_call: TRBV10-3
cdr3_nt: TGTGCCATCAGTGCCAGGGCTAATGAAAAACTGTTTTTT
cdr3_aa: CAISARANEKLFF

j_call: TRBJ2-1
d_call: TRBD2
clone_size: .
v_call: TRBV5-1
cdr3_nt: TGCGCCAGCAGCTTGGGACTAGCGGTGGCAAATGAGCAGTTCTTC
cdr3_aa: CASSLGLAVANEQFF

j_call: TRBJ1-3
d_call: TRBD1
clone_size: .
v_call: TRBV29-1
cdr3_nt: TGCAGCGCTAAAGAGGGGACAGGCCTGGGCGCCATATATTTT
cdr3_aa: CSAKEGTGLGAIYF

j_call: TRBJ2-1
d_call: TRBD2
clone_size: .
v_call: TRBV5-4
cdr3_nt: TGTGCCAGCAGCTTAAGCCGACTAGCGGGAGAGGGTAATGAGCAGTTCTTC
cdr3_aa: CASSLSRLAGEGNEQFF

j_call: TRBJ1-1
d_call: .
clone_size: .
v_call: TRBV5-4
cdr3_nt: TGTGCCAGCAGCTTGGCAGGGACAAACACTGAAGCTTTCTTT
cdr3_aa: CASSLAGTNTEAFF

j_call: TRBJ2-1
d_call: TRBD2
clone_size: .
v_call: TRBV15
cdr3_nt: TGTGCCACCAGCAGAGATTTAGCGGGAAGGTACAATGAGCAGTTCTTC
cdr3_aa: CATSRDLAGRYNEQFF

j_call: TRBJ2-7
d_call: .
clone_size: .
v_call: TRBV29-1
cdr3_nt: TGCAGCGTTGAGGGTGTAGGGGACGAGCAGTACTTC
cdr3_aa: CSVEGVGDEQYF

j_call: TRBJ2-5
d_call: TRBD1
clone_size: .
v_call: TRBV14
cdr3_nt: TGTGCCAGCAGCCTCGAGGGGACAGTACAAGAGACCCAGTACTTC
cdr3_aa: CASSLEGTVQETQYF

j_call: TRBJ1-2
d_call: .
clone_size: .
v_call: TRBV5-5
cdr3_nt: TGTGCCAGCAGCCAGACGGGGGGCTTACCTGGTAACTATGGCTACACCTTC
cdr3_aa: CASSQTGGLPGNYGYTF

j_call: TRBJ1-2
d_call: TRBD1
clone_size: once
v_call: TRBV11-3
cdr3_nt: TGTGCCAGCAGCCCCGCAGGGGGATCTAACTATGGCTACACCTTC
cdr3_aa: CASSPAGGSNYGYTF

j_call: TRBJ1-6
d_call: .
clone_size: .
v_call: TRBV2
cdr3_nt: TGTGCCAGCAGAACAGGGAGATCATATAATTCACCCCTCCACTTT
cdr3_aa: CASRTGRSYNSPLHF

j_call: TRBJ1-3
d_call: .
clone_size: .
v_call: TRBV21-1
cdr3_nt: TGTGCCAGCAGCATAGGTTTTCGGACAGAAAAGTTCGGAAACACCATATATTTT
cdr3_aa: CASSIGFRTEKFGNTIYF

j_call: TRBJ1-3
d_call: .
clone_size: .
v_call: TRBV7-9
cdr3_nt: TGTGCCAGCAGCTTAGCGAGCCACAGACACTCTGGAAACACCATATATTTT
cdr3_aa: CASSLASHRHSGNTIYF

j_call: TRBJ2-7
d_call: TRBD2
clone_size: few
v_call: TRBV19
cdr3_nt: TGTGCCAGTATCGGACTAGCGGGAGGCGAATACGAGCAGTACTTC
cdr3_aa: CASIGLAGGEYEQYF

j_call: TRBJ2-1
d_call: TRBD2
clone_size: .
v_call: TRBV4-2
cdr3_nt: TGTGCCAGCAGCCAAGAGGCCGGCAGGGAGGGTTACAATGAGCAGTTCTTC
cdr3_aa: CASSQEAGREGYNEQFF

j_call: TRBJ2-7
d_call: .
clone_size: .
v_call: TRBV5-1
cdr3_nt: TGCGCCAGCAGCTTGGACGGATTGGACAGAAGCTACGAGCAGTACTTC
cdr3_aa: CASSLDGLDRSYEQYF

j_call: TRBJ2-7
d_call: TRBD2
clone_size: once
v_call: TRBV20-1
cdr3_nt: TGCAGTGCTAGTCTAGCGGGAGATCGGTCCTACGAGCAGTACTTC
cdr3_aa: CSASLAGDRSYEQYF

j_call: TRBJ2-1
d_call: TRBD2
clone_size: few
v_call: TRBV7-6
cdr3_nt: TGTGCCAGCAGCTTAGTAGCGGGAAATAACAATGAGCAGTTCTTC
cdr3_aa: CASSLVAGNNNEQFF

j_call: TRBJ2-7
d_call: .
clone_size: once
v_call: TRBV18
cdr3_nt: TGTGCCAGCTCACTTTCCCGGGATCCTACCGAGCAGTACTTC
cdr3_aa: CASSLSRDPTEQYF

j_call: TRBJ2-3
d_call: .
clone_size: .
v_call: TRBV21-1
cdr3_nt: .
cdr3_aa: CASSKRAVAGGSDTQYF